This T cell receptor beta chain came from a study of spatial heterogeneity in lung cancer. Turning to the study itself: For the average unique TCR and UMI combination, more than eight occurrences appeared in raw reads.

This clonotype was found many times. A single record per CDR3 protein comes from TCRdb applying MiXCR to the 5' RACE reads. The sample contains about 48,000 distinct CDR3 sequences, under 6% of which appear only once. The germline V gene has CDR1 SGHRS and CDR2 YFSETQ. Trimming removed 1 base at V and 7 bases at J, with 17 bases between. There are 16 residues in the CDR3. Time point reported: sample taken at primary tumor resection. The donors, 72 patients with untreated early-stage non-small cell lung cancer, provided the samples. The origin of this receptor is a male donor with early-stage non-small cell lung cancer. Sequences were derived from PBMCs, sampled at surgery. The chain combines TRBV5-1 with TRBJ2-2; possible D gene TRBD1, 7 bases. The CDR3 DNA sequence: TGCGCCAGCAGCTTGAACGCTGACAGGGAGGTCGGGGAGCTGTTTTTT. It translates to CASSLNADREVGELFF.